This T cell receptor (beta chain) was sequenced in a study of blood T cell repertoires in COVID-19 (dated by TCRdb to the early 2020s). About the full investigation: The collaborator samples originated in the United States, Italy and Spain and spanned the acute and convalescent phases of COVID-19. The material from the prospective study consisted of cDNA or gDNA derived from T cells, B-cell-depleted T cells, or PBMCs. Subjects who had been exposed to COVID-19, were actively infected with it, or had recovered from it provided the deeply sampled blood TCRbeta repertoires that made up the dataset. A freely available public database, intended as a resource for researchers studying the immune response to SARS-CoV-2, is where the repertoires were released. The samples were drawn from the first 160 participants of the ongoing ImmuneRACE study and from roughly 1,300 subjects provided by 6 global collaborators. Nearly every sample came with metadata listing a de-identified subject ID, COVID-19 status, age in years and sex. Where available, HLA class I and class II types were taken from metadata supplied by the sample provider and were not determined by assay-based typing. Broader findings and caveats from the paper: The amount of clinical and demographic metadata varied by source and participant and was provided uncurated.

At the junction V is shortened by 3 bases and J by 4 bases, with 17 bases in between. The CDR3 covers 15 residues, taking in both the cysteine and the phenylalanine. This entry keeps only the CDR3 DNA: 45 bases, framed from base 1. CDR1 and CDR2 were assigned from the germline V gene as SGHRS and YFSETQ. TCRbeta CDR3 regions were amplified from genomic DNA by means of the immunoSEQ Assay, a bias-controlled multiplex PCR. The authors processed their data as follows. Nucleated cell counts per sample were estimated from amplification of reference gene primers within the assay. To quantify the absolute abundance of each unique TCRbeta CDR3 rearrangement, sequence reads were collapsed and filtered. For each sample, productive Simpson clonality was calculated as the square root of Simpson's diversity index across productive rearrangements. Drawn from immuneACCESS, this table holds only the in-frame rearrangements with V and J called that TCRdb kept. Clones are partly lost; checked studies trace under half to an unresolved V gene and leave the rest unexplained. V, J and clone size derive from that table, while D and trimming were established from the DNA sequence. The sample table lists over 95,000 clones, 65% to 85% of them with a count of one. Clones ranked in the top ten supply 15% to 20% of the sample.

The collaborating institutions used their own protocols to collect whole blood in K2EDTA tubes. For TCRbeta analysis, collaborators shipped samples as frozen whole blood, isolated PBMCs, or DNA extracted from either of those sample types. This clone was seen a few times. Its antigen specificity is not known. Base qualities are not recorded, but no much larger clone differs from it by a single base. The chain was built from TRBV5-1 and TRBJ2-7, with a tentative D gene TRBD2 over 5 matching bases. Sequencing used peripheral blood. This receptor was taken from a woman aged 55-69 years with acute or convalescent COVID-19. The DNA sequence is as follows: TGCGCCAGCAGCTCGGGGATTGATCGAATTTACGAGCAGTACTTC. The translation is CASSSGIDRIYEQYF.